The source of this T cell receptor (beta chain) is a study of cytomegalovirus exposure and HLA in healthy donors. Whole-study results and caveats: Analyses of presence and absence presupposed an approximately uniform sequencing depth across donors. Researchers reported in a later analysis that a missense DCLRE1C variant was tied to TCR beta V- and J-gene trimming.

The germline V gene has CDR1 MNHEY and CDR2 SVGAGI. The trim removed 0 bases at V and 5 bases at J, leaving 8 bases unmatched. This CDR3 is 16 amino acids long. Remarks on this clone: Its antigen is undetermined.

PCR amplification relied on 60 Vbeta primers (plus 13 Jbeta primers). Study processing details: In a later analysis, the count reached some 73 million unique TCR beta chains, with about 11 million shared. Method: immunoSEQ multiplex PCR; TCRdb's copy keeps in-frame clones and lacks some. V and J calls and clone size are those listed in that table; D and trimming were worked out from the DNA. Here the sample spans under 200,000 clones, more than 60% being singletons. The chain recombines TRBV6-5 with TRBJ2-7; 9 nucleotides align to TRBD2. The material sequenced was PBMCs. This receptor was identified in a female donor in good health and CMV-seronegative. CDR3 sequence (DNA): TGTGCCAGCAGTTACTCGAGTAGCGGGAGTTTCGACGAGCAGTACTTC. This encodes CASSYSSSGSFDEQYF.